The clone carrying this TCR beta chain was seen ten or more times. Antigen specificity is unknown. From roughly 390 ng of RNA, a library with molecular barcoded alpha/delta and beta/gamma adaptors was made. TCRdb ran MiXCR on the reads and lists one entry per CDR3 protein. Of 57,000 or so distinct CDR3 sequences in the sample, around 18% are singletons; the top ten hold about 14%. The data were taken from a study of read filtering for tumor transcriptome and immune sequencing. Overall study: After DNase treatment, RNA was made into whole-transcriptome libraries.

Trimming took off 1 base at V and 2 bases at J, with 10 bases between the two ends. Germline loops: CDR1 MNHEY, CDR2 SMNVEV (reference sequence). The CDR3 extends over 15 amino acids. Findings of the study overall: Dropping single-read clonotypes raised IR-seq and RNA-seq shared-clonotype correlation. This fraction held mixed bone marrow immune cells after CD138-negative sorting.

Sequences were obtained from a population of CD138-negative cells sorted from bone marrow. This receptor was taken from a donor aged 40 or older with multiple myeloma. This chain links TRBV27 with TRBJ2-3, with D possibly matching TRBD2 (5 bases). As DNA, the CDR3 is TGTGCCAGCAGTTTATTCGGGAACCCCACAGATACGCAGTATTTT. This gives the protein CASSLFGNPTDTQYF.